The rows below give T cell receptor beta chains drawn from one sample of a study of OX40 agonist ivuxolimab in advanced cancers. The protocol was immunoSEQ multiplex PCR, while the TCRdb copy is restricted to in-frame clones and leaves out a portion. This table holds some 70,000 clones, about 81% found once. Sequenced material: CD4+ or CD8+ T cells sorted from blood, taken in a trial of the OX40 agonist ivuxolimab. The origin of the receptors is an adult with an advanced solid tumor such as melanoma, head and neck, liver or kidney cancer. The CDR3 runs from the conserved cysteine through the conserved F or W. Fields, in order: clone size, J gene, V gene, D gene, CDR3 DNA, CDR3 protein. D genes are given only for firm matches. Only some rows state a clone size, as once, few, many or a class for expanded clones.

many TRBJ2-7 TRBV11-2 - TGTGCCAGCAGCCCCATAGCCAGGACAGTTACCTACGAGCAGTACTTC CASSPIARTVTYEQYF
- TRBJ2-7 TRBV7-6 TRBD1 TGTGCCAGCAGCTTAGGGGGACAGAGTTTCTACGAGCAGTACTTC CASSLGGQSFYEQYF
- TRBJ2-5 TRBV5-4 - TGTGCCAGCAGCTTGGCTGGGCAGCAAGAGACCCAGTACTTC CASSLAGQQETQYF
- TRBJ1-2 TRBV7-2 - TGTGCCAGCAGCTCTAGCCTACAAGGTTCTAACTATGGCTACACCTTC CASSSSLQGSNYGYTF
- TRBJ2-7 TRBV9 - TGTGCCAGCAGCCCGACACCGGGGGCTTCCTACGAGCAGTACTTC CASSPTPGASYEQYF
- TRBJ2-5 TRBV6-1 - TGTGCCAGCAGTGAAGAGGGGGGCCTGTACCAAGAGACCCAGTACTTC CASSEEGGLYQETQYF
- TRBJ2-7 TRBV5-1 - TGCGCCAGCAGCTTGCCTCTAGGGGAGCAGTACTTC CASSLPLGEQYF
- TRBJ1-1 TRBV11-1 - TGTGCCAGCAGCTTAGGCAGGGGAGACACTGAAGCTTTCTTT CASSLGRGDTEAFF
- TRBJ1-1 TRBV30 - TGTGCCTGGAGTGTACTTGAGGGCTACGGTAGAAGGACTGAAGCTTTCTTT CAWSVLEGYGRRTEAFF
- TRBJ2-3 TRBV28 TRBD2 TGTGCCAGCAGTTTAGCGGGGGGACCTACGCAGTATTTT CASSLAGGPTQYF
- TRBJ2-1 TRBV10-3 - TGTGCCATCAGCCAGGTGTCCTACAATGAGCAGTTCTTC CAISQVSYNEQFF
- TRBJ2-5 TRBV30 - TGTGCCTGGAGTGGGGGGCGGGCTCCAACCCGAGATACCCAGTACTTC CAWSGGRAPTRDTQYF
- TRBJ2-5 TRBV6-5 - TGTGCCAGCCGGCTCTGGCAGAGCCAAGAGACCCAGTACTTC CASRLWQSQETQYF
- TRBJ1-6 TRBV7-3 TRBD1 TGTGCCAGCAGCTTAACAGGACAGGGTAATTCACCCCTCCACTTT CASSLTGQGNSPLHF
- TRBJ2-7 TRBV7-9 - TGTGCCAGCAGCTTTGGAGGCCGGCTTATAGACCATAGGGGGCAGTACTTC CASSFGGRLIDHRGQYF
- TRBJ2-3 TRBV10-3 TRBD2 TGTGCCATCAGTGGGGGAGCGGGGATCACAGATACGCAGTATTTT CAISGGAGITDTQYF
- TRBJ2-5 TRBV11-3 TRBD2 TGTGCCAGCAGTTTTGGACTAGCGGGAGCCCAAGAGACCCAGTACTTC CASSFGLAGAQETQYF
- TRBJ2-7 TRBV7-9 TRBD2 TGTGCCAGCAGCTCCAGCGGGAGGGCCCACGAGCAGTACTTC CASSSSGRAHEQYF
- TRBJ2-2 TRBV5-1 - TGCGCCAGCCTCGGACCCGCGAACACCGGGGAGCTGTTTTTT CASLGPANTGELFF
- TRBJ2-1 TRBV7-2 TRBD1 TGTGCCAGCAGCTTAGCGAAGGGGGCGGAAAATGAGCAGTTCTTC CASSLAKGAENEQFF
- TRBJ2-7 TRBV11-2 - TGTGCCAGCAGCTTGGCCGTAACCTACGAGCAGTACTTC CASSLAVTYEQYF
- TRBJ1-2 TRBV4-2 - TGTGCCAGCAGCCAAGCCTATGGTGGCTACACCTTC CASSQAYGGYTF
- TRBJ2-5 TRBV28 - TGTGCCAGCAGGCGAGGGGGGGGAGAGACCCAGTACTTC CASRRGGGETQYF
once TRBJ1-5 TRBV5-6 - TGTGCCAGCAGCTTGGAAGGCGGCTCACTGCATTTT CASSLEGGSLHF
once TRBJ2-6 TRBV18 - TGTGCCAGCTCACTCCGGGACGGCTACTCTGGGGCCAACGTCCTGACTTTC CASSLRDGYSGANVLTF
- TRBJ2-1 TRBV7-2 - TGTGCCAGCAGCTTTGAGGTCGCGGGCGCTTATGAGCAGTTCTTC CASSFEVAGAYEQFF
- TRBJ2-7 TRBV28 TRBD1 TGTGCCAGCAGGGGGGGGACAGGGGGCACCTACGAGCAGTACTTC CASRGGTGGTYEQYF
- TRBJ1-1 TRBV7-6 TRBD1 TGTGCCAGCAGCTTAGGAGGGATAGGGGGCAGAACTGAAGCTTTCTTT CASSLGGIGGRTEAFF
- TRBJ1-2 TRBV5-4 TRBD1 TGTGCCAGCAGCGCCACAGGGGGCCGGGGTAACTATGGCTACACCTTC CASSATGGRGNYGYTF
- TRBJ2-3 TRBV9 TRBD1 TGTGCCAGCAGCTCAGGGGGATGGACAGATACGCAGTATTTT CASSSGGWTDTQYF
- TRBJ1-1 TRBV5-5 - TGTGCCAGCAGTTTGGACAGTTGGGCTGAAGCTTTCTTT CASSLDSWAEAFF
- TRBJ2-7 TRBV5-1 - TGCGCCAGCAGCTTGCTTAACGAGCAGTACTTC CASSLLNEQYF
- TRBJ1-2 TRBV4-1 - TGCGCCAGCAGCCAAGAATCGCGTGGACAGAACTATGGCTACACCTTC CASSQESRGQNYGYTF
- TRBJ1-3 TRBV7-6 TRBD1 TGTGCCAGCAGCCCTCCCGGGACAGGGTTATACACCATATATTTT CASSPPGTGLYTIYF
- TRBJ1-2 TRBV5-6 TRBD1 TGTGCCAGCAGCTTGCGTGGGACAGGGGGCGCTGGCTATGGCTACACCTTC CASSLRGTGGAGYGYTF
- TRBJ1-1 TRBV30 TRBD1 TGTGCCTGGAGTGTACCGAATAGGGGGCGAGGAGCTTTCTTT CAWSVPNRGRGAFF